Listed below are T cell receptor beta chains from one sample, sequenced in a study of blood T cell repertoires in COVID-19. Method: immunoSEQ multiplex PCR; TCRdb's copy keeps in-frame clones and lacks some. Here the sample spans some 62,000 clones, 86% being singletons. The sample consisted of peripheral blood. These receptors were collected from a woman of 80 years or more with acute or convalescent COVID-19. The CDR3 runs from the conserved cysteine through the conserved F or W. A D gene is named only where the DNA matches it firmly. The size field is filled for only some rows; it gives once, few, many or a size class.

length: 13
D: .
J: TRBJ1-5
V: TRBV12-3/TRBV12-4
size: .
DNA: TGTGCCAGCAGTAACCGGGAAAATCAGCCCCAGCATTTT
CDR3: CASSNRENQPQHF

length: 17
D: .
J: TRBJ1-6
V: TRBV5-1
size: .
DNA: TGCGCCAGCAGCTTGGGCTTTTCGGGTTTTTTCAATTCACCCCTCCACTTT
CDR3: CASSLGFSGFFNSPLHF

length: 16
D: TRBD2
J: TRBJ2-1
V: TRBV7-2
size: .
DNA: TGTGCCAGCAGCTTAGCTGGCGGGGGGTCTTGGAATGAGCAGTTCTTC
CDR3: CASSLAGGGSWNEQFF

length: 15
D: TRBD1
J: TRBJ2-5
V: TRBV24-1
size: .
DNA: TGTGCCACCAGTGACCCCCGACAGGGCAGGGAGACCCAGTACTTC
CDR3: CATSDPRQGRETQYF

length: 15
D: TRBD1
J: TRBJ2-7
V: TRBV2
size: .
DNA: TGTGCCAGCAGTGAATGGGACAGGGGGGCTGACGAGCAGTACTTC
CDR3: CASSEWDRGADEQYF

length: 13
D: .
J: TRBJ2-3
V: TRBV19
size: .
DNA: TGTGCCACCACGATAGGGGGAGCAGATACGCAGTATTTT
CDR3: CATTIGGADTQYF

length: 15
D: TRBD1
J: TRBJ2-7
V: TRBV11-2
size: .
DNA: TGTGCCAGCAGCTCCATTGGACAGGTTACCGGCGAGCAGTACTTC
CDR3: CASSSIGQVTGEQYF

length: 14
D: TRBD1
J: TRBJ2-3
V: TRBV5-6
size: .
DNA: TGTGCCAGCAGCCGGGACAGGGACACAGATACGCAGTATTTT
CDR3: CASSRDRDTDTQYF

length: 14
D: .
J: TRBJ1-5
V: TRBV30
size: .
DNA: TGTGCCTGGACCCTGGGAGGGGTCAATCAGCCCCAGCATTTT
CDR3: CAWTLGGVNQPQHF

length: 15
D: TRBD1
J: TRBJ2-7
V: TRBV19
size: few
DNA: TGTGCCAGTAGTATAACTCCCGGGACAGGGGGCGAGCAGTACTTC
CDR3: CASSITPGTGGEQYF

length: 14
D: TRBD1
J: TRBJ1-5
V: TRBV30
size: .
DNA: TGTGCCTGGAGTTGGGGGACAGGGCTTCAGCCCCAGCATTTT
CDR3: CAWSWGTGLQPQHF

length: 13
D: .
J: TRBJ1-1
V: TRBV12-3/TRBV12-4
size: .
DNA: TGTGCCAGCACTGCCGCATCAGACACTGAAGCTTTCTTT
CDR3: CASTAASDTEAFF

length: 14
D: .
J: TRBJ1-3
V: TRBV10-1
size: .
DNA: TGCGCCAGCAGCCTGGACACATTTGGAAACACCATATATTTT
CDR3: CASSLDTFGNTIYF

length: 15
D: TRBD2
J: TRBJ2-2
V: TRBV10-3
size: .
DNA: TGTGCCATAACCGCAGCGGGGGCGAACACCGGGGAGCTGTTTTTT
CDR3: CAITAAGANTGELFF

length: 15
D: TRBD2
J: TRBJ2-7
V: TRBV10-3
size: .
DNA: TGTGCCATCAGTGAGAGGACTAGCGGTTCCTACGAGCAGTACTTC
CDR3: CAISERTSGSYEQYF

length: 13
D: .
J: TRBJ2-7
V: TRBV6-5
size: .
DNA: TGTGCCAGCAGTTACCTAGCCACGGGCGAGCAGTACTTC
CDR3: CASSYLATGEQYF

length: 12
D: .
J: TRBJ2-2
V: TRBV4-3
size: .
DNA: TGCGCCAGCAAGACAGCCTCTGGGGAGCTGTTTTTT
CDR3: CASKTASGELFF

length: 14
D: TRBD2
J: TRBJ2-4
V: TRBV4-1
size: .
DNA: TGCGCCAGCAGCCAAGAGATAGCGGGAGGGCCCCAGTACTTC
CDR3: CASSQEIAGGPQYF

length: 18
D: TRBD2
J: TRBJ2-3
V: TRBV7-2
size: once
DNA: TGTGCCAGCAGCCAGTACGGGACTAGCGGGGGAAGCACAGATACGCAGTATTTT
CDR3: CASSQYGTSGGSTDTQYF

length: 15
D: TRBD1
J: TRBJ1-4
V: TRBV7-3
size: .
DNA: TGTGCCAGCAGCCCAAGGGGGCGGACTAATGAAAAACTGTTTTTT
CDR3: CASSPRGRTNEKLFF

length: 15
D: TRBD1
J: TRBJ1-2
V: TRBV7-3
size: .
DNA: TGTGCCAGCAGCCGGGGTCCAGGGACAGGGGAGAGCTACACCTTC
CDR3: CASSRGPGTGESYTF

length: 18
D: .
J: TRBJ1-6
V: TRBV5-1
size: .
DNA: TGCGCCAGCAGCCGAGCCCCGGTGCAGGCGATAAATAATTCACCCCTCCACTTT
CDR3: CASSRAPVQAINNSPLHF

length: 17
D: .
J: TRBJ1-1
V: TRBV6-2/TRBV6-3
size: .
DNA: TGTGCCAGCAGTTACTCGCCCCTACCAAACAGGGCCACTGAAGCTTTCTTT
CDR3: CASSYSPLPNRATEAFF

length: 17
D: .
J: TRBJ1-5
V: TRBV9
size: .
DNA: TGTGCCAGCAGCGTAGGTGCTGGGTTGCCGGGGAATCAGCCCCAGCATTTT
CDR3: CASSVGAGLPGNQPQHF

length: 12
D: .
J: TRBJ2-3
V: TRBV2
size: once
DNA: TGTGCCAGCAGTGACCCCGCGAATACGCAGTATTTT
CDR3: CASSDPANTQYF

length: 17
D: .
J: TRBJ1-1
V: TRBV7-6
size: .
DNA: TGTGCCAGCAGCCCCCTACAACAGACAGGAGTAGGCACTGAAGCTTTCTTT
CDR3: CASSPLQQTGVGTEAFF

length: 10
D: .
J: TRBJ2-3
V: TRBV20-1
size: few
DNA: TGCAGTGCCCCCGCCGGGAGGCAGTATTTT
CDR3: CSAPAGRQYF

length: 14
D: .
J: TRBJ1-2
V: TRBV6-5
size: .
DNA: TGTGCCAGCAGAACCGCCGGGACTGAGTATGGCTACACCTTC
CDR3: CASRTAGTEYGYTF

length: 14
D: .
J: TRBJ1-1
V: TRBV18
size: .
DNA: TGTGCCAGCTCACTAGGGGGTGCGGACACTGAAGCTTTCTTT
CDR3: CASSLGGADTEAFF

length: 13
D: .
J: TRBJ1-2
V: TRBV18
size: .
DNA: TGTGCCAGCTCACCACCAGCCGGGGATGGCTACACCTTC
CDR3: CASSPPAGDGYTF

length: 17
D: .
J: TRBJ2-6
V: TRBV28
size: .
DNA: TGTGCCAGCAGTTTCCCTCCTGGCAGAACTGGGGCCAACGTCCTGACTTTC
CDR3: CASSFPPGRTGANVLTF

length: 18
D: TRBD2
J: TRBJ2-7
V: TRBV29-1
size: few
DNA: TGCAGCGTTGAATCCAGAGGACTAGCGGGGATCAACCCCTACGAGCAGTACTTC
CDR3: CSVESRGLAGINPYEQYF

length: 15
D: TRBD1
J: TRBJ1-4
V: TRBV19
size: .
DNA: TGTGCCAGTAGTATAGAGGGACAGGGGGTTGAAAAACTGTTTTTT
CDR3: CASSIEGQGVEKLFF

length: 15
D: .
J: TRBJ2-3
V: TRBV5-1
size: .
DNA: TGCGCCAGCAGCCGGGGTCTGGGTACCTTAAATACGCAGTATTTT
CDR3: CASSRGLGTLNTQYF

length: 18
D: .
J: TRBJ2-3
V: TRBV6-2/TRBV6-3
size: .
DNA: TGTGCCAGCAGTTCAACTGATCTTGGACCCGTGGGGCGAAATACGCAGTATTTT
CDR3: CASSSTDLGPVGRNTQYF

length: 14
D: TRBD1
J: TRBJ1-4
V: TRBV6-5
size: .
DNA: TGTGCCAGCAGTTTGGGACAGGGTAATGAAAAACTGTTTTTT
CDR3: CASSLGQGNEKLFF

length: 13
D: .
J: TRBJ2-1
V: TRBV6-6
size: .
DNA: TGTGCCAGCAGTTACCTCCAGGGGAATGAGCAGTTCTTC
CDR3: CASSYLQGNEQFF

length: 15
D: TRBD2
J: TRBJ2-1
V: TRBV6-5
size: .
DNA: TGTGCCAGCAGTTTCAAGCGGGAGGACTACAATGAGCAGTTCTTC
CDR3: CASSFKREDYNEQFF

length: 13
D: TRBD1
J: TRBJ1-1
V: TRBV19
size: .
DNA: TGTGCCAGTAACGTCCCGGGACAGGGTCGCGCTTTCTTT
CDR3: CASNVPGQGRAFF

length: 13
D: TRBD2
J: TRBJ2-5
V: TRBV7-3
size: .
DNA: TGTGCCAGCAGCGCACTAGCGGGAGAGACCCAGTACTTC
CDR3: CASSALAGETQYF

length: 15
D: .
J: TRBJ1-1
V: TRBV7-3
size: .
DNA: TGTGCCAGCAGCTCAGAGGACAGAGGTCGCACTGAAGCTTTCTTT
CDR3: CASSSEDRGRTEAFF

length: 17
D: .
J: TRBJ1-2
V: TRBV7-9
size: .
DNA: TGTGCCAGCAGCTTAGAGGGCCACGGGGGAGCACACTATGGCTACACCTTC
CDR3: CASSLEGHGGAHYGYTF

length: 15
D: .
J: TRBJ2-1
V: TRBV2
size: .
DNA: TGTGCCAGCAGTCTTGAGGGAAGCTCCTACAATGAGCAGTTCTTC
CDR3: CASSLEGSSYNEQFF

length: 15
D: TRBD1
J: TRBJ1-1
V: TRBV12-5
size: .
DNA: TGTGCTAGTGGTTCATACAGATCATGGGACAGAGAAGCTTTCTTT
CDR3: CASGSYRSWDREAFF